This T cell receptor (beta chain) was captured by sequencing in a study of blood T cell repertoires in COVID-19. The overall study: The origin of the acute and convalescent COVID-19 samples was the United States, Italy and Spain. From T cells, B-cell-depleted T cells, or PBMCs came the material, which was cDNA or gDNA.

The germline V gene encodes CDR1 MNHEY and CDR2 SVGEGT. The CDR3 spans 15 residues. V shed 0 bases and J shed 5 bases, with 11 bases lying between them. Per the study methods: Cell counts per sample came from amplifying reference gene primers. This table comes from immunoSEQ multiplex PCR, and its TCRdb copy is limited to in-frame clones, with some not included. For V, J and clone size, that table is used; D and trimming come from the DNA. The repertoire holds 30,000 to 45,000 clones, with roughly 87% as singletons. This clone was detected only once. The TCR originated in a human donor in a cohort sampled during active COVID-19. The sequenced sample consisted of peripheral blood. This chain uses TRBV6-2 or TRBV6-3 with TRBJ1-5; D remains ambiguous. CDR3 in DNA: TGTGCCAGCAGTTACTCGTCCGGGATTCATCAGCCCCAGCATTTT. Its translation is CASSYSSGIHQPQHF.